The 28 T cell receptor beta chains given below trace back to one sample, sequenced in a study of glioma-infiltrating T cells. Amplification of TCR alpha and beta CDR3 regions from RNA used iRepertoire nested multiplex PCR. MiXCR was run by TCRdb on the multiplex PCR reads, yielding one entry per CDR3 protein. The sample comprises 100,000 to 150,000 distinct CDR3 sequences, roughly 20% of which are singletons, and 12% to 15% rests with the top ten. Sequenced material: glioma tissue, nonneoplastic brain tissue, or PBMCs (not recorded which). The receptors were gathered from a human donor with low-grade glioma or glioblastoma, undergoing nonglioma brain surgery, or in good health (not recorded which).

The chain links TRBV12-3 or TRBV12-4 to TRBJ1-1, with D unresolved. The V and J ends lost 6 bases and 5 bases respectively, with 16 bases between them. This CDR3 has 14 residues. CDR3 DNA sequence: TGTGCCAGCAGCAGCACGTCCGTCCGGACTGAAGCTTTCTTT. It is translated as CASSSTSVRTEAFF.

This clonotype was counted ten times or more. The genes are TRBV6-1 and TRBJ2-7, with D possibly called TRBD1 or TRBD2 (6 bases each). The CDR3 length is 13 residues. V was clipped by 8 bases and J by 4 bases, with 15 bases between them. The germline V gene encodes CDR1 MNHNS and CDR2 SASEGT. This CDR3 reads CASQGSGLYEQYF. The CDR3 DNA sequence: TGTGCCAGCCAGGGGTCGGGACTTTACGAGCAGTACTTC.

This clonotype was seen repeatedly, ten times or more. V usage is TRBV12-3 or TRBV12-4 and J usage is TRBJ1-1; TRBD1 might be the D (6 bases). The CDR3 totals 14 residues. Trimming took off 4 bases at V and 1 base at J, with 10 bases between the two ends. DNA of the CDR3: TGTGCCAGCAGTTCGACGACAGGGAACACTGAAGCTTTCTTT. Residues: CASSSTTGNTEAFF.

This clonotype was observed many times. The germline gene is not matched at one end of the junction; a read error may be the cause. V and J are TRBV6-1 and TRBJ2-1; the D gene is possibly TRBD1 (6 bases). Germline V gene lookup returns CDR1 MNHNS and CDR2 SASEGT. This CDR3 region has 12 residues. CDR3 protein: CASSSNPGTSLF. The CDR3 DNA follows: TGTGCCAGCAGTTCCAATCCCGGGACAAGCCTCTTC.

This clonotype appeared a few times. With a much larger clone just one base away, this may be a read error. The chain uses TRBV7-2 and TRBJ2-3; D gene uncertain. The CDR3 has 15 amino acids. CDR1 SGHTA and CDR2 FQGNSA come from the germline V gene. The CDR3 reads CASRLEVVRTDTQYF. As DNA, the CDR3 is TGTGCCAGCCGCTTAGAGGTAGTACGCACAGATACGCAGTATTTT.

This clonotype was observed many times. The chain links TRBV7-2 to TRBJ2-3; D gene ambiguous. Germline V CDR1 and CDR2: SGHTA, FQGNSA. CDR3 length equals 13 residues. Trimming cost V 0 bases and J 5 bases, with 6 bases left between them. CDR3 protein: CASSLAHEDTQYF. CDR3 sequence (DNA): TGTGCCAGCAGCTTAGCTCATGAAGATACGCAGTATTTT.

In its sample, this clonotype was seen many times. The rearrangement uses TRBV27 and TRBJ1-6; D ambiguous. This CDR3 has 14 residues. Trimming removed 5 bases at V and 7 bases at J, with 12 bases between. Germline V lookup: CDR1 MNHEY, CDR2 SMNVEV (reference sequence). CDR3: CASSPPGGNSPLHF. The CDR3 DNA is TGTGCCAGCAGTCCCCCAGGTGGGAATTCACCCCTCCACTTT.

This clonotype has a count of ten or more. The chain carries TRBV7-9 and TRBJ2-2, with a weak D call TRBD1 (5 bases). The germline gives CDR1 SEHNR, CDR2 FQNEAQ (reference sequence). The CDR3 runs 12 residues. The V end was cut by 6 bases, the J end by 6 bases, with 8 bases between. The CDR3 DNA follows: TGTGCCAGCAGGAAGGGGTCCGGGGAGCTGTTTTTT. Its translation: CASRKGSGELFF.

In its sample, this clonotype was seen many times. The chain is built from TRBV6-1 and TRBJ1-1; no clear D gene. The V gene lost 8 bases and the J gene lost 3 bases, with 13 bases spanning the gap. The CDR3 is 13 residues long. Per the germline V gene, CDR1 is MNHNS and CDR2 is SASEGT. CDR3 protein: CASQREYDTEAFF. The CDR3 nucleotides read TGTGCCAGCCAAAGGGAGTATGACACTGAAGCTTTCTTT.

This clonotype was counted ten times or more. V gene TRBV6-1 combines with J gene TRBJ1-2, with 10 bases that match TRBD1. CDR1 MNHNS and CDR2 SASEGT come from the germline V gene. V was clipped by 6 bases and J by 2 bases; unmatched bases: 9. The CDR3 runs to 16 residues. CDR3 bases: TGTGCCAGCAGGCGGGGACGGGACAGGGGAAACTATGGCTACACCTTC. The encoded protein is CASRRGRDRGNYGYTF.

This chain joins TRBV29-1 and TRBJ2-3; D perhaps matches TRBD2 (5 bases). Trimming removed 2 bases from V and 2 bases from J, with 17 bases in between. The germline V gene encodes CDR1 SQVTM and CDR2 ANQGSEA. The CDR3 sequence is 16 residues long. The CDR3, as DNA: TGCAGCGTTGAATTGGTGGGCGGAGGATACACAGATACGCAGTATTTT. Translating gives CSVELVGGGYTDTQYF.

This clonotype came up many times. V and J are TRBV7-9 and TRBJ2-2; TRBD2 matches at 7 bases. Germline V gene sequence: CDR1 SEHNR, CDR2 FQNEAQ (reference sequence). CDR3 length: 15 residues. Unmatched junction bases numbered 4, after V lost 2 bases and J lost 4 bases. CDR3 nucleotides: TGTGCCAGCAGCTTACAAAGCGGGGCCACCGGGGAGCTGTTTTTT. As protein: CASSLQSGATGELFF.

This clonotype was counted many times. The chain is built from TRBV6-1 and TRBJ1-4; 10 bases align to TRBD1. Looked up from germline, CDR1 is MNHNS and CDR2 is SASEGT. The V segment lost 4 bases and the J segment 5 bases; nucleotides outside the gene matches: 7. This CDR3 has 16 amino acids. This CDR3 is CASSGRRTGGNEKLFF. The CDR3 DNA sequence: TGTGCCAGCAGTGGGAGGAGGACAGGGGGGAATGAAAAACTGTTTTTT.

In this sample, this clonotype is medium-sized (0.01 to 0.1%). This chain links TRBV7-6 with TRBJ1-2; TRBD1 agrees at 8 bases. The CDR3 covers 12 residues. The V segment lost 4 bases and the J segment 7 bases; nucleotides outside the gene matches: 2. In germline, CDR1 is SGHVS, CDR2 FNYEAQ. The CDR3 sequence is CASSSGQGGYTF. CDR3 in DNA: TGTGCCAGCAGCTCAGGACAGGGTGGCTACACCTTC.

This clonotype was found many times. The V and J genes are TRBV3-1 and TRBJ2-3, with 8 bases aligning to TRBD2. The CDR3 runs 16 residues. Germline CDR1 is LGHDT and CDR2 is YNNKEL (reference sequence). The V segment lost 0 bases and the J segment 6 bases; nucleotides outside the gene matches: 8. Here the CDR3 reads CASSQESSGSWDTQYF. The CDR3 nucleotides are TGTGCCAGCAGCCAAGAGAGCAGCGGGAGCTGGGATACGCAGTATTTT.

This clonotype was counted many times. This sequence joins TRBV7-9 and TRBJ2-5, with 8 bases lining up with TRBD2. This CDR3 has 20 residues. Germline-derived CDR1 and CDR2 are SEHNR and FQNEAQ (reference sequence). V dropped 0 bases and J dropped 3; count of bases not matched to a gene: 18. CDR3 region: CASSLAWWKLAAGTEETQYF. CDR3 DNA: TGTGCCAGCAGCTTAGCGTGGTGGAAACTAGCGGCTGGAACGGAAGAGACCCAGTACTTC.

This clonotype was seen repeatedly, ten times or more. The V gene is TRBV7-2, the J gene TRBJ2-3, with a possible D match to TRBD2 (5 bases). V was cut by 0 bases and J by 2 bases, with 9 bases left in between. From germline, CDR1 is SGHTA and CDR2 FQGNSA. CDR3 length: 15 amino acids. The CDR3 sequence: CASSLAGVPTDTQYF. The CDR3 bases are TGTGCCAGCAGCTTAGCGGGAGTCCCCACAGATACGCAGTATTTT.

This clonotype was seen a handful of times. This chain connects TRBV5-4 to TRBJ2-5; unclear D gene. Trimming took off 1 base at V and 5 bases at J, with 6 bases between the two ends. Germline values: CDR1 SGHNT, CDR2 YYREEE (reference sequence). This CDR3 is built from 12 residues. The CDR3 region has the DNA TGTGCCAGCAGCTTGTTGCAGGAGACCCAGTACTTC. Its protein is CASSLLQETQYF.

This clonotype was picked up many times. This rearrangement joins TRBV19 to TRBJ2-7, with TRBD2 matching over 8 bases. The V gene end was trimmed by 5 bases and the J gene end by 5 bases; junction bases not matched to a gene: 11. This CDR3 region has 15 residues. Germline V gene sequence: CDR1 LNHDA, CDR2 SQIVND (reference sequence). The CDR3 DNA sequence: TGTGCCAGTAGTGTCGGGAGTCGGGGGGGCGACGAGCAGTACTTC. Its translation is CASSVGSRGGDEQYF.

This chain links TRBV29-1 with TRBJ1-2, with a weak D call TRBD1 (5 bases). This CDR3 contains 13 residues. The V end lost 4 bases, the J end lost 4 bases, and 13 bases lay between the germline ends. The V gene's germline CDR1 is SQVTM and CDR2 ANQGSEA. The CDR3 DNA reads TGCAGCGTTGCCCTAACAGGAACCTATGGCTACACCTTC. Protein sequence: CSVALTGTYGYTF. Full variable domain (rest looked up from reference TRBV29-1 and TRBJ1-2): SAVISQKPSRDICQRGTSLTIQCQVDSQVTMMFWYRQQPGQSLTLIATANQGSEATYESGFVIDKFPISRPNLTFSTLTVSNMSPEDSSIYLCSVALTGTYGYTFGSGTRLTVV.

This clonotype was detected a few times. The chain joins TRBV3-1 to TRBJ2-7, with D maybe TRBD2 (6 bases). From germline, CDR1 is LGHDT and CDR2 YNNKEL (reference sequence). The CDR3 sequence is 15 residues long. V was shortened by 8 bases and J by 1 base, with 18 bases between the two germline ends. The CDR3 coding sequence is TGTGCCAGCGGCCGCCAAAGTAGCGGATCCTACGAGCAGTACTTC. Translating it yields CASGRQSSGSYEQYF.

This clonotype was seen many times. Written as DNA, the CDR3 is TGCGCCAGCAGCCAGACCAGGGGATACAATGAGCAGTTCTTC. This translates into CASSQTRGYNEQFF. The chain couples TRBV4-3 to TRBJ2-1; D may be TRBD1 (6 bases). Trimming cost V 3 bases and J 4 bases, with 10 bases left between them. The CDR3 is 14 residues long. From germline, CDR1 is LGHNA and CDR2 YSLEER.

This clonotype has more than one count but fewer than ten. This could be a read error, since a much larger clone is one nucleotide away. J is TRBJ1-5 and V is TRBV20-1; D is unclear. The ends were cut back, 5 bases at V and 1 base at J, with 12 bases in the middle. CDR3 size: 14 residues. Germline V gene sequence: CDR1 DFQATT, CDR2 SNEGSKA (reference sequence). The CDR3 here is CSALPNVSNQPQHF. CDR3 DNA sequence: TGCAGTGCTCTACCGAATGTGAGCAATCAGCCCCAGCATTTT.

The rearrangement uses TRBV10-3 and TRBJ1-2, with a weak D call TRBD1 (6 bases). V was trimmed by 0 bases and J by 1 base, leaving 12 bases between them. CDR1 and CDR2 (germline): ENHRY, SYGVKD. This CDR3 region has 16 residues. This chain's CDR3 is CAISESRQDNNYGYTF. The CDR3 nucleotides read TGTGCCATCAGTGAGTCGCGACAGGATAATAACTATGGCTACACCTTC.

This clonotype was seen at least ten times. This chain uses TRBV24-1 with TRBJ1-5; D may be TRBD1 (5 bases). CDR1 is KGHDR, CDR2 SFDVKD, per germline. V was pared by 6 bases and J by 1 base, with 9 bases between. The CDR3 loop spans 14 amino acids. The CDR3 bases are TGTGCCACCAGTCTGAGGGGAAGCAATCAGCCCCAGCATTTT. Its protein product is CATSLRGSNQPQHF.

This clonotype was observed many times. This chain links TRBV7-8 with TRBJ1-1; D remains unclear. The CDR3 sequence is 14 residues long. V lost 0 bases, J lost 3 bases, and 8 bases lay in between. Germline CDR1 is SGHVS and CDR2 is FQNEAQ. CDR3 sequence (DNA): TGTGCCAGCAGCTTAGCGGTGGGCTACACTGAAGCTTTCTTT. This sequence encodes CASSLAVGYTEAFF.

The chain combines TRBV3-1 with TRBJ2-3, with 8 bases aligning to TRBD2. This CDR3 region has 15 residues. After removal of 1 base from V and 2 bases from J, the junction contained 2 bases not matched to a gene. Germline assignment: CDR1 LGHDT and CDR2 YNNKEL (reference sequence). The CDR3 coding sequence is TGTGCCAGCAGCCAAGTAGCGGGACACACAGATACGCAGTATTTT. Protein product: CASSQVAGHTDTQYF.

In this sample, this clonotype turned up a few times. This chain joins TRBV5-4 and TRBJ1-1; the D gene is possibly TRBD1 (5 bases). This CDR3 is 12 amino acids long. The germline CDR1 and CDR2 sequences are SGHNT and YYREEE (reference sequence). Trimming cost V 2 bases and J 9 bases, with 11 bases left between them. CDR3 nucleotide sequence: TGTGCCAGCAGCTTAGAAGGGGCTAAAGCTTTCTTT. It codes for CASSLEGAKAFF.